This T cell receptor beta chain was documented in a study of cytomegalovirus exposure and HLA in healthy donors. Across the whole study: One earlier analysis, a look at around 170 million T cells, found around 110 million unique TCR beta sequences.

With regard to this clone: The antigen remains unidentified.

In the PCR, 60 Vbeta and 13 Jbeta primers were used. Sequenced by immunoSEQ multiplex PCR; TCRdb stores in-frame clones only, minus some. The data hold about 140,000 clones, with 77% observed a single time. Study-wide results and caveats: Cytomegalovirus status, reportedly, was diagnosed with high specificity and sensitivity by the classifier. A missense variant in DCLRE1C was later tied to TCR beta V- and J-gene trimming. Clonal expansion was found to be greater in HLA-associated TCR beta chains than in equally common others in a later analysis.

The receptor was isolated from a female donor in good health and CMV-seronegative. The source material was PBMCs.

The CDR3 DNA reads as TGTGCCAGCAGCTTAAACGGAGGCGCCTACGAGCAGTACTTC. Its translation: CASSLNGGAYEQYF. The chain links TRBV11-2 to TRBJ2-7; D is perhaps TRBD2 (5 bases). The CDR3 loop spans 14 amino acids. Germline values: CDR1 SGHAT, CDR2 FQNNGV. The V end lost 2 bases, the J end lost 2 bases, and 10 bases lay between the germline ends.